A selection of T cell receptor beta chains follows, all from one sample in a study of regulatory T cells in long-lasting Graves disease. Via MiXCR, TCRdb re-called the multiplex PCR reads, giving one row per CDR3 protein. The repertoire holds 200,000 to 250,000 distinct CDR3 sequences, with 15% to 20% as singletons. The source material was peripheral blood mononuclear cells (PBMCs), sampled at new diagnosis, from a patient treated with antithyroid drugs. The receptors shown here come from a female donor with Graves disease. Both conserved end residues are part of each CDR3. The D gene is left open where the match is weak.

j_gene: TRBJ2-7
d_gene: -
v_gene: TRBV29-1
CDR3aa: CSVVHGTYEQYF

j_gene: TRBJ2-7
d_gene: -
v_gene: TRBV7-9
CDR3aa: CASSLAPGRYEQYF

j_gene: TRBJ1-2
d_gene: -
v_gene: TRBV20-1
CDR3aa: CSAPPGADYGYTF

j_gene: TRBJ2-3
d_gene: -
v_gene: TRBV9
CDR3aa: CASSGLGGHTDTQYF

j_gene: TRBJ2-7
d_gene: -
v_gene: TRBV20-1
CDR3aa: CSVVAGHEQYF

j_gene: TRBJ2-1
d_gene: -
v_gene: TRBV7-2
CDR3aa: CASSLAPEDSYNEQFF

j_gene: TRBJ1-1
d_gene: -
v_gene: TRBV11-2
CDR3aa: CASRKQGGNTEAFF

j_gene: TRBJ2-7
d_gene: -
v_gene: TRBV20-1
CDR3aa: CSASSLLAPYEQYF

j_gene: TRBJ2-3
d_gene: -
v_gene: TRBV28
CDR3aa: CASSLLKDRLLTDTQYF

j_gene: TRBJ1-5
d_gene: TRBD1
v_gene: TRBV5-4
CDR3aa: CASSSQGSNQPQHF

j_gene: TRBJ1-3
d_gene: TRBD1
v_gene: TRBV12-3/TRBV12-4
CDR3aa: CASSPGTGAGNTIYF

j_gene: TRBJ1-6
d_gene: -
v_gene: TRBV11-2
CDR3aa: CASSPWGGRSPLHF

j_gene: TRBJ2-4
d_gene: -
v_gene: TRBV19
CDR3aa: CASSGGQTHRLAKNIQYF

j_gene: TRBJ2-5
d_gene: -
v_gene: TRBV6-5
CDR3aa: CASSYLIGAQETQYF

j_gene: TRBJ1-1
d_gene: -
v_gene: TRBV5-1
CDR3aa: CASSPSSGRGTEAFF

j_gene: TRBJ2-1
d_gene: -
v_gene: TRBV28
CDR3aa: CASSSGLAYYNEQFF

j_gene: TRBJ2-5
d_gene: -
v_gene: TRBV3-1
CDR3aa: CASSRASVRETQYF

j_gene: TRBJ2-7
d_gene: -
v_gene: TRBV13
CDR3aa: CASSFDRYEQYF

j_gene: TRBJ2-1
d_gene: TRBD1
v_gene: TRBV19
CDR3aa: CASSMPQGADGDEQFF

j_gene: TRBJ1-4
d_gene: TRBD1
v_gene: TRBV20-1
CDR3aa: CSAKDRRSEKLFF

j_gene: TRBJ2-2
d_gene: TRBD2
v_gene: TRBV10-1
CDR3aa: CASSDREGRTSGRTSGELFF

j_gene: TRBJ1-1
d_gene: TRBD1
v_gene: TRBV12-3/TRBV12-4
CDR3aa: CASSLAYGRGNAEAFF

j_gene: TRBJ1-2
d_gene: -
v_gene: TRBV5-1
CDR3aa: CASSLGRTDYTF

j_gene: TRBJ2-5
d_gene: -
v_gene: TRBV5-6
CDR3aa: CASSHRATGKETQYF

j_gene: TRBJ2-1
d_gene: TRBD1
v_gene: TRBV5-8
CDR3aa: CASSLAARGHDNEQFF

j_gene: TRBJ1-2
d_gene: -
v_gene: TRBV11-3
CDR3aa: CASSLDGSGYTF

j_gene: TRBJ2-7
d_gene: TRBD2
v_gene: TRBV6-2/TRBV6-3
CDR3aa: CASSGLAGGKYEQYF

j_gene: TRBJ2-2
d_gene: TRBD1
v_gene: TRBV7-8
CDR3aa: CASSSTGGWATPGELFF

j_gene: TRBJ2-1
d_gene: TRBD2
v_gene: TRBV29-1
CDR3aa: CSVDVAAGGNEQFF

j_gene: TRBJ2-3
d_gene: -
v_gene: TRBV3-1
CDR3aa: CASSQGDFDTQYF

j_gene: TRBJ2-3
d_gene: TRBD1
v_gene: TRBV4-3
CDR3aa: CASSQETGDTQYF

j_gene: TRBJ2-1
d_gene: TRBD2
v_gene: TRBV5-8
CDR3aa: CASSLGSSGSWKVF

j_gene: TRBJ1-1
d_gene: -
v_gene: TRBV30
CDR3aa: CAWRHHLNTEAFF